Listed here are 17 T cell receptor beta chains from one sample, sequenced in a study of blood T cell repertoires in COVID-19. Repertoires were generated with immunoSEQ multiplex PCR, while TCRdb's copy carries only in-frame clones and drops some. The top ten hold around 4.5% of the sample, which has 75,000 to 100,000 clones, around 85% seen once. The sample was peripheral blood. The receptor source for this set is a man between 60 and 75 years old with acute or convalescent COVID-19.

This clone showed up just once. This rearrangement joins TRBV19 to TRBJ1-1; possible D gene TRBD1, 6 bases. The CDR3 covers 14 residues. Per germline, CDR1 LNHDA and CDR2 SQIVND (reference sequence). With 3 bases removed from V and 5 bases from J, the gap between germline ends came to 13 bases. In DNA form, the CDR3 reads TGTGCCAGTAGTATCCCAGGGGCAGGTACTGAAGCTTTCTTT. This translates into CASSIPGAGTEAFF.

CDR3 in DNA: TGTGCCAGTAGTATTTTTCAGCCTACAGGGAGCTCCTATAATTCACCCCTCCACTTT. Amino acids: CASSIFQPTGSSYNSPLHF. The chain combines TRBV19 with TRBJ1-6; tentatively, D is TRBD1 (6 bases). From germline, CDR1 is LNHDA and CDR2 SQIVND (reference sequence). Trimming left V 3 bases short and J 0 bases short, with 18 bases between. This CDR3 spans 19 amino acids.

The J gene is TRBJ1-2, the V gene TRBV7-9, with 10 bases that match TRBD1. CDR1 is SEHNR and CDR2 is FQNEAQ in the germline V gene (reference sequence). V dropped 5 bases and J dropped 8; count of bases not matched to a gene: 14. CDR3 size: 16 residues. This CDR3 reads CASSDSGTGAAGGYTF. The CDR3 coding sequence is TGTGCCAGCAGCGACTCCGGGACAGGGGCGGCGGGGGGCTACACCTTC.

J is TRBJ2-1 and V is TRBV6-6; weak D call: TRBD2 (6 bases). Germline lookup yields CDR1 MNHNY and CDR2 SVGAGI (reference sequence). This CDR3 is 15 amino acids long. V gave up 0 bases and J gave up 6 bases, with 12 bases separating them. Written as DNA, the CDR3 is TGTGCCAGCAGTTACTCGAATAGGGGAGGCAATGAGCAGTTCTTC. Translation gives CASSYSNRGGNEQFF.

CDR3 residues: CASRPGQSNQPQHF. For the CDR3, the DNA is TGTGCCAGTAGACCGGGACAGAGCAATCAGCCCCAGCATTTT. The gene calls are TRBV19 and TRBJ1-5; 7 bases line up with TRBD1. Germline V gene lookup returns CDR1 LNHDA and CDR2 SQIVND (reference sequence). Trimming cost V 6 bases and J 1 base; bases outside gene matches: 3. The CDR3 sequence is 14 residues long.

The gene calls are TRBV27 and TRBJ2-1; the D is unclear. V was clipped by 7 bases and J by 4 bases, with 17 bases between them. Germline lookup yields CDR1 MNHEY and CDR2 SMNVEV (reference sequence). CDR3 length: 15 amino acids. The CDR3 loop reads CASTPTFTTYNEQFF. In DNA, the CDR3 is TGTGCCAGCACACCAACCTTCACGACTTACAATGAGCAGTTCTTC.

The rearrangement uses TRBV19 and TRBJ1-6; the D gene is possibly TRBD1 (6 bases). The CDR3 extends over 19 amino acids. Germline V gene data show CDR1 as LNHDA and CDR2 as SQIVND (reference sequence). V dropped 6 bases and J dropped 0 bases, with 21 bases sitting between them. The CDR3: CASRSTGTATSSYNSPLHF. The DNA for the CDR3 is TGTGCCAGTAGGTCGACAGGCACCGCGACCAGCTCCTATAATTCACCCCTCCACTTT.

V is TRBV28 and J is TRBJ2-1, with 12 bases fitting TRBD1. Germline V gene data show CDR1 as MDHEN and CDR2 as SYDVKM. The CDR3 consists of 16 residues. Losses at the gene ends were 5 bases for V and 2 bases for J; bases not matched to a gene: 4. The CDR3 DNA is TGTGCCAGCAGTCCGGGACAGGGGGCCCCCTACAATGAGCAGTTCTTC. It translates to CASSPGQGAPYNEQFF.

This clone was counted only a few times. J is TRBJ1-1 and V is TRBV6-5; TRBD1 aligns across 10 bases. The CDR3 spans 14 residues. V shed 7 bases, J shed 0 bases, and the junction held 2 bases outside the gene matches. Germline V CDR1 and CDR2: MNHEY, SVGAGI. Here the CDR3 reads CASKDRGMNTEAFF. The CDR3 DNA is TGTGCCAGCAAGGACAGGGGGATGAACACTGAAGCTTTCTTT.

This sequence joins TRBV10-3 and TRBJ2-7, with 7 bases matching TRBD1. From germline, CDR1 is ENHRY and CDR2 SYGVKD. CDR3 length equals 16 residues. Trimming took 3 bases from V and 3 from J; bases not matched to a gene: 11. CDR3 coding DNA: TGTGCCATCAGTGACCCGACAGGGTTAGCCAACTACGAGCAGTACTTC. Its translation: CAISDPTGLANYEQYF.

The chain links TRBV27 to TRBJ2-3, with 13 bases lining up with TRBD2. This CDR3 is built from 16 residues. The germline V gene encodes CDR1 MNHEY and CDR2 SMNVEV (reference sequence). CDR3: CVTSGRADGATDTQYF. CDR3 bases: TGTGTTACTAGCGGGAGGGCCGATGGTGCGACAGATACGCAGTATTTT.

The gene calls are TRBV6-2 or TRBV6-3 and TRBJ2-3; D unclear. Trimming stripped 1 base from V and 2 bases from J, with 7 bases between. Germline CDR1 is MNHEY and CDR2 is SVGEGT. The CDR3 totals 14 residues. The CDR3 is CASSYLADTDTQYF. DNA of the CDR3: TGTGCCAGCAGTTACTTGGCGGACACAGATACGCAGTATTTT.

J is TRBJ2-2 and V is TRBV5-1, with a weak D call TRBD2 (5 bases). The V end lost 1 base, the J end lost 4 bases, and 11 bases lay between the germline ends. CDR3 length: 15 amino acids. Germline V gene data show CDR1 as SGHRS and CDR2 as YFSETQ. CDR3 in amino acids: CASSLQTSSTGELFF. DNA for the CDR3: TGCGCCAGCAGCTTGCAAACTAGTTCCACCGGGGAGCTGTTTTTT.

V usage is TRBV7-6 and J usage is TRBJ2-1, with TRBD2 as a possible D gene (6 bases). V dropped 5 bases and J dropped 5 bases, with 25 bases sitting between them. Germline-derived CDR1 and CDR2 are SGHVS and FNYEAQ. This CDR3 region has 18 residues. CDR3 nucleotides: TGTGCCAGCAGCCTAGTGGCAGGGTGGGCTAGCGTAGACAATGAGCAGTTCTTC. Protein sequence: CASSLVAGWASVDNEQFF.

With respect to this clone: Other DNA sequences in this sample translate to the same CDR3. J is TRBJ2-6 and V is TRBV5-1, with D possibly matching TRBD2 (5 bases). The CDR3 is 15 amino acids. V lost 2 bases and J lost 2, with 8 bases in between. Germline CDR1 SGHRS, CDR2 YFSETQ. The CDR3 is CASSLDGTGANVLTF. The CDR3 region has the DNA TGCGCCAGCAGCTTAGACGGGACTGGGGCCAACGTCCTGACTTTC.

As concerns this clone: Other DNA sequences of this sample code for an identical CDR3. This chain joins TRBV18 and TRBJ2-3, with D maybe TRBD2 (6 bases). The CDR3 sequence is 15 residues long. The V gene's germline CDR1 is KGHSH and CDR2 LQKENI. Between the trimmed V and J ends, which lost 3 bases and 0 bases, there was a span of 10 bases. In DNA, the CDR3 is TGTGCCAGCTCACCCCTCGCGGGGAGCACAGATACGCAGTATTTT. It yields the protein CASSPLAGSTDTQYF.

The V and J genes are TRBV5-1 and TRBJ1-6; 8 bases map to TRBD1. V shed 0 bases and J 10 bases; nucleotides not matched to a gene: 6. The CDR3 totals 15 residues. Germline V CDR1 and CDR2: SGHRS, YFSETQ. CDR3 in amino acids: CASSLAGTGESPLHF. The CDR3 DNA follows: TGCGCCAGCAGCTTGGCCGGGACAGGAGAATCACCCCTCCACTTT.